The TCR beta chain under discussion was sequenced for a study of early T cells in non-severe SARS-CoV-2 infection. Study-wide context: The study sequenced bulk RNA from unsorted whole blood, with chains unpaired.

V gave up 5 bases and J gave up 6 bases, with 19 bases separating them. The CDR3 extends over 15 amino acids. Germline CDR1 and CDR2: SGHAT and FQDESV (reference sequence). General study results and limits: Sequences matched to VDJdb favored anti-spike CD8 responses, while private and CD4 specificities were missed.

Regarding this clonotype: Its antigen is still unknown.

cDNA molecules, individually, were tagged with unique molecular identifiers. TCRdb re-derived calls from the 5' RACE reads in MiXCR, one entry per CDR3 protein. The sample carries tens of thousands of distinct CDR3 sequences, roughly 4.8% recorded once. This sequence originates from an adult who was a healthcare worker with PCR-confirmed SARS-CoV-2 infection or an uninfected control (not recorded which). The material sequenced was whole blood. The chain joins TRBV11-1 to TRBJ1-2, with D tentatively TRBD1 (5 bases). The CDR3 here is CASSPDRALYHGYTF. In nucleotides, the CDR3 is TGTGCCAGCAGCCCTGACAGAGCACTATACCATGGCTACACCTTC.